The 26 T cell receptor beta chains given below trace back to one sample, sequenced in a study of T-cell memory formation after mild COVID-19. TCRdb recomputed calls from the 5' RACE reads with MiXCR, one row per CDR3 protein. The data show under 450,000 distinct CDR3 sequences, with under 15% seen just once and about 22% held by the top ten. Sequenced: PBMCs or a T cell subset sorted from them (not recorded which). The receptor source for this set is a man younger than 35 who had mild COVID-19 (a few samples of this study predate the infection). Cell type and time point are not known.

This clonotype was recorded a few times. The chain links TRBV20-1 to TRBJ2-2; 9 positions agree with TRBD2. V shed 7 bases and J 1 base; nucleotides not matched to a gene: 4. The length of the CDR3 is 14 residues. Per germline, CDR1 DFQATT and CDR2 SNEGSKA (reference sequence). CDR3 in DNA: TGCAGTGGACTAGCGGATAAGAACACCGGGGAGCTGTTTTTT. Translated: CSGLADKNTGELFF.

The V and J genes are TRBV28 and TRBJ2-7; D possibly matches TRBD1 or TRBD2 (5 bases each). Germline-derived CDR1 and CDR2 are MDHEN and SYDVKM. The CDR3 sequence is 12 residues long. V shed 6 bases and J shed 6 bases, with 12 bases lying between them. The CDR3 loop is CASSPGTSEQYV. The DNA of the CDR3 is TGTGCCAGCAGCCCCGGGACGAGCGAGCAGTACGTC.

The CDR3 is CASSETSGFTDTQYF. The CDR3 bases are TGTGCCAGCAGCGAGACTAGCGGCTTCACAGATACGCAGTATTTT. The chain uses TRBV7-6 and TRBJ2-3; 9 bases map to TRBD2. The germline CDR1 and CDR2 sequences are SGHVS and FNYEAQ. J lost 2 bases, V lost 5 bases, and 5 bases had no gene match. CDR3 length: 15 residues. Full variable domain (missing parts from reference TRBV7-6 and TRBJ2-3): GAGVSQSPRYKVTKRGQDVALRCDPISGHVSLYWYRQALGQGPEFLTYFNYEAQQDKSGLPNDRFSAERPEGSISTLTIQRTEQRDSAMYRCASSETSGFTDTQYFGPGTRLTVL.

A word on this clonotype: The junction departs from germline at one end; a sequencing error may be responsible. The chain couples TRBV6-6 to TRBJ1-6; TRBD1 matches at 8 bases. Germline V gives CDR1 MNHNY, CDR2 SVGAGI (reference sequence). This CDR3 has 15 amino acids. CDR3 nucleotide sequence: TGTGCCAGCAGTAACTCCGACAGGGGTAATTCACCCCTCCACTTT. Its translation: CASSNSDRGNSPLHF.

This clonotype turned up a few times. The rearrangement links TRBV7-9 to TRBJ2-3, with D maybe TRBD2 (6 bases). Looked up from germline, CDR1 is SEHNR and CDR2 is FQNEAQ (reference sequence). The CDR3 sequence is 16 residues long. Trimming cost V 2 bases and J 1 base, with 13 bases left between them. The chain's CDR3 is CASSLPVQRGTDTQYF. The CDR3 DNA reads as TGTGCCAGCAGCTTACCGGTCCAGCGGGGCACAGATACGCAGTATTTT.

V is TRBV7-2 and J is TRBJ1-6; D call uncertain. The germline V and J ends were trimmed by 1 base and 6 bases, with 10 bases remaining between them. CDR1 is SGHTA and CDR2 is FQGNSA in the germline V gene. The CDR3 is made up of 15 amino acids. As DNA, the CDR3 is TGTGCCAGCAGCTTAGGGCCTCGTGGTAATTCACCCCTCCACTTT. Translation gives CASSLGPRGNSPLHF.

The J gene is TRBJ1-2, the V gene TRBV13; 11 bases match TRBD1. The V and J ends lost 2 bases and 4 bases, in that order; junction bases with no gene match: 6. The CDR3 length is 16 residues. Germline V gene data show CDR1 as PRHDT and CDR2 as FYEKMQ (reference sequence). The chain's CDR3 is CASSLLGTGGSYGYTF. The CDR3 nucleotides are TGTGCCAGCAGCTTACTCGGGACAGGGGGTAGCTATGGCTACACCTTC.

The rearrangement links TRBV4-1 to TRBJ2-2; D unresolved. The germline V and J ends were trimmed by 5 bases and 1 base, with 8 bases remaining between them. From germline, CDR1 is MGHRA and CDR2 YSYEKL. This CDR3 contains 14 residues. The CDR3 region is CASSTKRNTGELFF. In DNA, the CDR3 is TGCGCCAGCAGCACCAAGAGGAACACCGGGGAGCTGTTTTTT.

In this sample, this clonotype turned up a few times. This chain joins TRBV12-3 or TRBV12-4 and TRBJ2-2; 7 nucleotides align to TRBD1. CDR3 length: 13 residues. V lost 7 bases to trimming and J lost 9 bases; unmatched junction nucleotides: 8. The CDR3 DNA is TGTGCCAGCATTACACAGGGGAACAGGGAGCTGTTTTTT. This encodes CASITQGNRELFF.

V gene TRBV7-9 combines with J gene TRBJ2-5; D might be TRBD1 or TRBD2, each matching 6 bases. The germline gives CDR1 SEHNR, CDR2 FQNEAQ (reference sequence). CDR3 size: 15 residues. Trimming cost V 5 bases and J 4 bases, with 17 bases left between them. DNA of the CDR3: TGTGCCAGCAGCATCCCACGGGGGCCCGCAGAGACCCAGTACTTC. Translated: CASSIPRGPAETQYF.

The chain has TRBV6-2 or TRBV6-3 and TRBJ2-7; D possibly matches TRBD1 or TRBD2 (5 bases each). Germline V gene sequence: CDR1 MNHEY, CDR2 SVGEGT. Trimming stripped 2 bases from V and 2 bases from J, with 16 bases between. The CDR3 runs 16 residues. The CDR3 reads CASSYPPGSEPYEQYF. CDR3 coding DNA: TGTGCCAGCAGTTACCCCCCAGGGAGCGAACCCTACGAGCAGTACTTC.

This clonotype turned up a few times. The chain carries TRBV7-8 and TRBJ2-5; either TRBD1 or TRBD2 may supply D (6 bases each). The ends were cut back, 0 bases at V and 5 bases at J, with 16 bases in the middle. CDR3 length equals 16 residues. Germline values: CDR1 SGHVS, CDR2 FQNEAQ. This chain's CDR3 is CASSLARGGYGETQYF. CDR3 bases: TGTGCCAGCAGCTTAGCCCGAGGGGGGTACGGTGAGACCCAGTACTTC. Complete variable domain (other parts from reference TRBV7-8 and TRBJ2-5): GAGVSQSPRYKVAKRGQDVALRCDPISGHVSLFWYQQALGQGPEFLTYFQNEAQLDKSGLPSDRFFAERPEGSVSTLKIQRTQQEDSAVYLCASSLARGGYGETQYFGPGTRLLVL.

There are a few counts of this clonotype. This chain connects TRBV29-1 to TRBJ2-1; TRBD2 matches 8 bases. The germline gives CDR1 SQVTM, CDR2 ANQGSEA. The CDR3 is made up of 13 amino acids. With V trimmed by 7 bases and J by 4 bases, 6 bases remained unmatched. The DNA of the CDR3 is TGCAGCGCGCTAACTAGCGGATACAATGAGCAGTTCTTC. Amino acids: CSALTSGYNEQFF.

This clonotype was observed a few times. The chain combines TRBV20-1 with TRBJ2-7; D tentatively fits TRBD1 or TRBD2 (5 bases each). The germline gives CDR1 DFQATT, CDR2 SNEGSKA (reference sequence). The CDR3 is 14 residues long. V was cut by 0 bases and J by 0 bases, with 9 bases left in between. CDR3 sequence reads: CSARDPGSSYEQYF. The CDR3 DNA sequence: TGCAGTGCTAGAGATCCAGGGAGCTCCTACGAGCAGTACTTC.

The V gene is TRBV11-3, the J gene TRBJ2-3; D not certain. The CDR3 runs to 12 residues. The V gene's germline CDR1 is SGHNT and CDR2 YENEEA. V lost 3 bases, J lost 14 bases, and 15 bases lay in between. In DNA form, the CDR3 reads TGTGCCAGCAGCTTTGATGGGGAAGGTCTGTATTTT. Its translation: CASSFDGEGLYF. Drawing the rest from reference TRBV11-3 and TRBJ2-3, the complete variable domain is EAGVVQSPRYKIIEKKQPVAFWCNPISGHNTLYWYLQNLGQGPELLIRYENEEAVDDSQLPKDRFSAERLKGVDSTLKIQPAELGDSAVYLCASSFDGEGLYFGPGTRLTVL.

The chain is built from TRBV5-6 and TRBJ2-4, with 7 bases lining up with TRBD1. Germline CDR1 reads SGHDT; CDR2 reads YYEEEE. With V trimmed by 3 bases and J by 2 bases, 8 bases remained unmatched. There are 16 residues in the CDR3. The CDR3 DNA reads as TGTGCCAGCAGCTCTCCCGGGACAGCTACCAAAAACATTCAGTACTTC. It codes for CASSSPGTATKNIQYF.

This clonotype came up a few times. The chain couples TRBV7-3 to TRBJ1-1; TRBD1 is a possible D gene (6 bases). Per the germline V gene, CDR1 is SGHTA and CDR2 is FQGTGA. The CDR3 has 15 residues. Trimming stripped 5 bases from V and 1 base from J, with 14 bases between. DNA for the CDR3: TGTGCCAGCAGCCCCCCCGGGGGCTCGAACACTGAAGCTTTCTTT. This encodes CASSPPGGSNTEAFF. The entire variable domain, with the rest obtained from reference TRBV7-3 and TRBJ1-1, is as follows: GAGVSQTPSNKVTEKGKYVELRCDPISGHTALYWYRQSLGQGPEFLIYFQGTGAADDSGLPNDRFFAVRPEGSVSTLKIQRTERGDSAVYLCASSPPGGSNTEAFFGQGTRLTVV.

Only a few counts were recorded for this clonotype. This rearrangement joins TRBV5-1 to TRBJ2-3, with TRBD2 matching 8 bases. In germline, CDR1 is SGHRS, CDR2 YFSETQ. V lost 5 bases to trimming and J lost 4 bases; unmatched junction nucleotides: 12. CDR3 length equals 16 residues. The CDR3 sequence: CASSYSSGGGPDTQYF. CDR3 nucleotide sequence: TGCGCCAGCAGTTACTCGTCCGGGGGGGGCCCAGATACGCAGTATTTT. Filled out from reference TRBV5-1 and TRBJ2-3, the complete variable domain reads KAGVTQTPRYLIKTRGQQVTLSCSPISGHRSVSWYQQTPGQGLQFLFEYFSETQRNKGNFPGRFSGRQFSNSRSEMNVSTLELGDSALYLCASSYSSGGGPDTQYFGPGTRLTVL.

The chain has TRBV7-8 and TRBJ2-3; 9 bases agree with TRBD1. J gave up 4 bases and V 3 bases, and 5 bases lay outside the gene matches. CDR1 is SGHVS, CDR2 FQNEAQ, per germline. The length of the CDR3 is 15 residues. The chain's CDR3 is CASSFRDRVSDTQYF. The CDR3 nucleotides read TGTGCCAGCAGCTTTAGGGACAGGGTCTCAGATACGCAGTATTTT.

The chain's CDR3 is CASSLMTSALTDTQYF. Here the CDR3 DNA reads TGTGCCAGCAGCTTGATGACTAGCGCACTCACAGATACGCAGTATTTT. The J gene is TRBJ2-3, the V gene TRBV5-4; TRBD2 agrees at 8 bases. Losses at the gene ends were 1 base for V and 2 bases for J; bases not matched to a gene: 6. The CDR3 length is 16 residues. CDR1 SGHNT and CDR2 YYREEE come from the germline V gene (reference sequence).

This clonotype showed up many times. The V call is TRBV4-1, the J call TRBJ1-2; D is unclear. The CDR3 covers 18 residues. Germline V gene sequence: CDR1 MGHRA, CDR2 YSYEKL. V was shortened by 2 bases and J by 4 bases, with 23 bases between the two germline ends. CDR3 in DNA: TGCGCCAGCAGCCAAACGTACCCTCAGGTGCTAGTTGGCTATGGCTACACCTTC. Amino acids: CASSQTYPQVLVGYGYTF.

This clonotype was counted between two and nine times. The chain is built from TRBV9 and TRBJ1-4; D gene ambiguous. The germline V gene has CDR1 SGDLS and CDR2 YYNGEE. The CDR3 runs 14 residues. Trimming removed 4 bases from V and 8 bases from J, with 15 bases in between. Here the CDR3 reads CASSSRPGGEKLFF. CDR3 nucleotide sequence: TGTGCCAGCAGCTCTCGGCCCGGAGGAGAAAAACTGTTTTTT.

The chain joins TRBV4-1 to TRBJ2-3, with D possibly matching TRBD1 (6 bases). Trimming stripped 3 bases from V and 2 bases from J, with 12 bases between. The CDR3 contains 15 residues. Germline CDR1 reads MGHRA; CDR2 reads YSYEKL. Here the CDR3 DNA reads TGCGCCAGCAGCCACCAGGGGAAGATCACAGATACGCAGTATTTT. This encodes CASSHQGKITDTQYF.

The rearrangement uses TRBV7-2 and TRBJ1-2; no reliable D call. Germline CDR1 and CDR2: SGHTA and FQGNSA. The CDR3 runs to 15 residues. Trimming pared 1 base from V and 0 bases from J, leaving 9 bases between. As DNA, the CDR3 is TGTGCCAGCAGCTTAGGTCGCCAGTCTAACTATGGCTACACCTTC. Its protein is CASSLGRQSNYGYTF.

This clonotype was picked up one time. The chain recombines TRBV7-9 with TRBJ2-4; the match to TRBD1 covers 10 bases. The V gene's germline CDR1 is SEHNR and CDR2 FQNEAQ (reference sequence). With V trimmed by 3 bases and J by 2 bases, 1 base remained unmatched. This CDR3 is 15 amino acids long. This CDR3 is CASSLGQGSKNIQYF. The CDR3 bases are TGTGCCAGCAGCTTGGGACAGGGGTCCAAAAACATTCAGTACTTC.

This clonotype was found a few times. The gene calls are TRBV21-1 and TRBJ1-6. TRBV21-1 is given as a pseudogene. This CDR3 spans 14 amino acids. The CDR3 nucleotides read TGTGCCAGCAGCTGTGATAGGGATAATTCACCCCTCCACTTT. Protein product: CASSCDRDNSPLHF.